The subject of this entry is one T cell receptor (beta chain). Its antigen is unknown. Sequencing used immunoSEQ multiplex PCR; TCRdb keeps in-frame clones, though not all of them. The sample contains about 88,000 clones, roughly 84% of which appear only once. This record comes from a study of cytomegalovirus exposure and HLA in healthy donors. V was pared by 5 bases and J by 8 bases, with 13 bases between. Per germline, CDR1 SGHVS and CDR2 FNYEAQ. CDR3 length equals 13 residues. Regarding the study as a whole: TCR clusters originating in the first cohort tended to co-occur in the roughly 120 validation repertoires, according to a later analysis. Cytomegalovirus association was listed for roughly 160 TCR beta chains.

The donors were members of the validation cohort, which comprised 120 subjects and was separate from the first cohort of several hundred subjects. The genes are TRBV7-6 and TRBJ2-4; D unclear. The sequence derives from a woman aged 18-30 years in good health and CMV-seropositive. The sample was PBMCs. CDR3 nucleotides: TGTGCCAGCAGCGCTACACATGAGGACATTCAGTACTTC. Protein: CASSATHEDIQYF.